A single T cell receptor beta chain is shown here with its context. The antigen it recognizes is unknown. Per-nucleotide qualities are absent, and no much larger clonotype sits a single base away. Genomic DNA was extracted from sorted cells for sequencing of the TCRbeta CDR3 region. The immunoSEQ Assay was used to sequence the TCRbeta CDR3 regions. Sourced from immuneACCESS, this table was stored by TCRdb with only in-frame sequences that have V and J called. A share of the clones is absent; for the studies checked, an unresolved V gene accounts for under half, and the remainder has no known explanation. Counted in this sample were about 36,000 clones; around 89% of them appeared once. The top ten hold 3.5% to 5% of the sample. Patients with a history of autoimmune disease or receiving systemic immunosuppression were excluded from the trial. Peripheral blood for TCR sequencing was drawn from every dose cohort at baseline, at cycle 4 day 1 and at cycle 7 day 1. The samples were taken from a phase I, first-in-human, multicenter, open-label dose-escalation trial of ivuxolimab. Adults with locally advanced or metastatic melanoma, renal cell, hepatocellular, or head and neck squamous cell carcinoma were enrolled in the trial. Before TCR sequencing, CD4+ T cells and CD8+ T cells were sorted from peripheral blood as separate populations.

The data are from a study of OX40 agonist ivuxolimab in advanced cancers. Notes on the research overall: The costimulatory receptor OX40 (CD134) was targeted by ivuxolimab, a fully human IgG2 agonistic monoclonal antibody. Intravenous ivuxolimab was administered to patients every 2 weeks at six dose levels: 0.01, 0.1, 0.3, 1.5, 3 and 10 mg/kg. Among the roughly 50 dose-escalation patients, approximately 20 had hepatocellular carcinoma, approximately 15 melanoma, 9 renal cell carcinoma and 9 head and neck cancer. The dose-escalation cohort was 82.7% male with a mean age of around 62 years, ranging from roughly 23 to 90. Prior anti-PD-1, anti-PD-L1 or anti-CTLA-4 therapy was permitted, and checkpoint inhibitors had been received by about 37% of dose-escalation patients. Partial responses occurred in three dose-escalation patients: two with cutaneous melanoma and one with hepatocellular carcinoma. Peripheral TCRbeta sequencing aimed to test whether ivuxolimab altered TCR sequence diversity and caused clonal T-cell expansion. The paper reports the monotherapy dose-escalation portion (N = 52 patients) of the phase I ivuxolimab trial.

General study outcomes and caveats: Low levels of normalized T-cell clonal expansion were also seen in some nonresponding patients. In partial responders in the 0.1-3.0 mg/kg groups, normalized peripheral clonal expansion was found to be among the lowest, especially among CD8+ T cells. The antigen specificity of the peripheral T cells that underwent clonal expansion was not determined. Clonal expansion of both CD4+ and CD8+ blood T cells was observed from baseline to week 6 at doses 0.1 to 3.0 mg/kg. On average, CD8+ T cells showed more expanded clones than CD4+ T cells after ivuxolimab.

This TCR came from an adult with an advanced solid tumor such as melanoma, head and neck, liver or kidney cancer. The sequenced sample was CD4+ or CD8+ T cells sorted from blood, obtained in a trial of the OX40 agonist ivuxolimab.

This receptor carries the CDR3 CATLGSSAGASTNEKLFF. Read as DNA, the sequence is TGTGCCACCCTCGGATCTTCTGCCGGGGCGTCAACTAATGAAAAACTGTTTTTT. The chain couples TRBV15 to TRBJ1-4, with TRBD1 as a weak D call on 5 bases. The germline V gene (reference sequence) sets CDR1 to LNHNV and CDR2 to YYDKDF. Trimming at the junction amounts to 8 bases on V and 0 bases on J, and the germline ends lie 22 bases apart. Including cysteine and phenylalanine, the CDR3 has 18 amino acids. Here the CDR3 DNA is all that survives: 54 bases in frame from base 1.